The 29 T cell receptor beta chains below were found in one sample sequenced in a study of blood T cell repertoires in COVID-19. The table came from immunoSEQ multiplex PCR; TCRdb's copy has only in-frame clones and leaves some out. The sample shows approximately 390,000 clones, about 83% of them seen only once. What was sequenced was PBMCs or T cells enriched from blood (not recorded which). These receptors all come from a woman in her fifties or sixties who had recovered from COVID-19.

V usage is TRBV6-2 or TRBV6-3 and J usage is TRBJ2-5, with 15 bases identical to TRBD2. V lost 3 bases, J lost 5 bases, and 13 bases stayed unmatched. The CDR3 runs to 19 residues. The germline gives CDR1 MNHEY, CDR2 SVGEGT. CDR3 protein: CASSYPGLAGGINEETQYF. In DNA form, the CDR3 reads TGTGCCAGCAGTTATCCGGGACTAGCGGGGGGAATCAACGAGGAGACCCAGTACTTC.

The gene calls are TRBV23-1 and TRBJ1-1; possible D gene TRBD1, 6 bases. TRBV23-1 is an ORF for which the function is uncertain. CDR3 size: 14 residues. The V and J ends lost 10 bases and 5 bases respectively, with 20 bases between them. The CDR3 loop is CAIERKGVRTEAFF. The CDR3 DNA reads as TGCGCCATAGAACGGAAGGGGGTACGAACTGAAGCTTTCTTT.

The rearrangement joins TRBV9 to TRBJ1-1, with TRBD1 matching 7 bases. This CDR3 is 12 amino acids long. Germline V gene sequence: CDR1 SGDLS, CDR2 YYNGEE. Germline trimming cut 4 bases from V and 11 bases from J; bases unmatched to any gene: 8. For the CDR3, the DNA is TGTGCCAGCAGCCCCGAGGGGGCAGGGGCTTTCTTT. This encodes CASSPEGAGAFF.

The CDR3 is CASSYGNTIYF. CDR3 in DNA: TGTGCCAGCAGCTATGGAAACACCATATATTTT. The rearrangement joins TRBV27 to TRBJ1-3, with no clear D. Trimming removed 6 bases at V and 3 bases at J, with 3 bases between. The CDR3 contains 11 residues. Per the germline V gene, CDR1 is MNHEY and CDR2 is SMNVEV (reference sequence).

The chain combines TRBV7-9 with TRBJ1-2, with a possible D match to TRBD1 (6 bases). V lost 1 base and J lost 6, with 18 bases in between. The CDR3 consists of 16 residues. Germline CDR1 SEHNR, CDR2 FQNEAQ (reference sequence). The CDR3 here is CASSLDLGATADGYTF. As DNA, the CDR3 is TGTGCCAGCAGCTTAGATTTGGGGGCGACTGCGGATGGCTACACCTTC.

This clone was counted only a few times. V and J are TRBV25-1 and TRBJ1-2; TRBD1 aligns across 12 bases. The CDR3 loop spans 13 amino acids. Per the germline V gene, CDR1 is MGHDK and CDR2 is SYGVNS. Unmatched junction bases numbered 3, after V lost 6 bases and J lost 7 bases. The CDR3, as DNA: TGTGCCAGCAGCCGGGACAGGGGGCCTGGCTACACCTTC. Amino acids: CASSRDRGPGYTF.

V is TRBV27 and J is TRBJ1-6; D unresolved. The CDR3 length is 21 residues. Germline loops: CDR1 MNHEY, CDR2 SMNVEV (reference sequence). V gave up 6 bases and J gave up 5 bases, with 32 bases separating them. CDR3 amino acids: CASRRLRLKPRAGSDNSPLHF. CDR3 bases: TGTGCCAGCAGGCGCCTTAGGCTCAAGCCTCGGGCGGGGTCGGATAATTCACCCCTCCACTTT.

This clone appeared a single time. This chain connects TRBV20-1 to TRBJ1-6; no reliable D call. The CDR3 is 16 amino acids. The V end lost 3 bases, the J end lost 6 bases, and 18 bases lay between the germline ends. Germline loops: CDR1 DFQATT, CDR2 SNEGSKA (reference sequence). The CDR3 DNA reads TGCAGTGCTAGTGCGTCGGAGGGAAGGTTTAATTCACCCCTCCACTTT. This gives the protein CSASASEGRFNSPLHF.

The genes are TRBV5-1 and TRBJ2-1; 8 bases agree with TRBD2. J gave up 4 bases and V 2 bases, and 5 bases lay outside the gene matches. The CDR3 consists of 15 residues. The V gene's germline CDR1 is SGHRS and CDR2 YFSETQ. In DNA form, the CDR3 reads TGCGCCAGCAGCTTTAGCGGGGAACTATACAATGAGCAGTTCTTC. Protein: CASSFSGELYNEQFF.

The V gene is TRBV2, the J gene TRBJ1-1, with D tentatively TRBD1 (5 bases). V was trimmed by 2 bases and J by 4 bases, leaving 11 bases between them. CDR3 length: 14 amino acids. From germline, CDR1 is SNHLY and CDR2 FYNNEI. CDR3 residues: CASSERLGGTEAFF. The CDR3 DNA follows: TGTGCCAGCAGTGAAAGGTTGGGGGGCACTGAAGCTTTCTTT.

The CDR3 protein is CAWSDRAQAFF. The CDR3 region has the DNA TGTGCCTGGAGTGACAGGGCTCAAGCTTTCTTT. The J gene is TRBJ1-1, the V gene TRBV30, with D maybe TRBD1 (6 bases). V was trimmed by 1 base and J by 9 bases, leaving 9 bases between them. Germline V lookup: CDR1 GTSNPN, CDR2 SVGIG (reference sequence). The length of the CDR3 is 11 residues.

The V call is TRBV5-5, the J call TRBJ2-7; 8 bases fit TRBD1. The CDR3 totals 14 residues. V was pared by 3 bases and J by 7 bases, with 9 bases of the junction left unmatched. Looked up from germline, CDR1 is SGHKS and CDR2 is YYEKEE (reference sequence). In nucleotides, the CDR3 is TGTGCCAGCAGCTCCGTGGACAGGGTGGGAGAGCAGTACTTC. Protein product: CASSSVDRVGEQYF.

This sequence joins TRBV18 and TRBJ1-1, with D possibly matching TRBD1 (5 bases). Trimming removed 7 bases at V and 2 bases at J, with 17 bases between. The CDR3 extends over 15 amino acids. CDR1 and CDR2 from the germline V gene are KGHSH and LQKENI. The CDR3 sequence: CASFTTWGTNTEAFF. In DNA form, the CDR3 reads TGTGCCAGCTTCACCACATGGGGGACTAACACTGAAGCTTTCTTT.

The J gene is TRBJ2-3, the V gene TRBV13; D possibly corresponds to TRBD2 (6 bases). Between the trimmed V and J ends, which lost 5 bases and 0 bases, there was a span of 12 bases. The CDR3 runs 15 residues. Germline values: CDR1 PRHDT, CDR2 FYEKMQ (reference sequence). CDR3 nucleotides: TGTGCCAGCAGCAATGGGCGGGGCAGCACAGATACGCAGTATTTT. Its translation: CASSNGRGSTDTQYF.

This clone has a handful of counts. CDR3 sequence reads: CASHASGIPTYNEQFF. CDR3 DNA: TGTGCCAGCCATGCTAGCGGCATCCCTACCTACAATGAGCAGTTCTTC. The rearrangement uses TRBV10-3 and TRBJ2-1, with 7 bases lining up with TRBD2. CDR3 length equals 16 residues. In germline, CDR1 is ENHRY, CDR2 SYGVKD. J was trimmed by 2 bases and V by 10 bases; bases with no gene match: 14.

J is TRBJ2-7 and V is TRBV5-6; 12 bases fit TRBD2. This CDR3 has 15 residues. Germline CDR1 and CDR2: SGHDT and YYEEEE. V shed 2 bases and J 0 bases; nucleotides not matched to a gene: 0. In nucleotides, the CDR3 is TGTGCCAGCAGCTTACTAGCGGGGGGCTCCTACGAGCAGTACTTC. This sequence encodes CASSLLAGGSYEQYF.

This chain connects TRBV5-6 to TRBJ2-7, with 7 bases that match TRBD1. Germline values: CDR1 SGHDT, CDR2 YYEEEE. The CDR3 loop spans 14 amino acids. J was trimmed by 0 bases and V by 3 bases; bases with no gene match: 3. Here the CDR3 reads CASSYRDSSYEQYF. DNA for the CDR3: TGTGCCAGCAGCTACAGGGACAGCTCCTACGAGCAGTACTTC. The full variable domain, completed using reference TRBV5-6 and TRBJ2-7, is DAGVTQSPTHLIKTRGQQVTLRCSPKSGHDTVSWYQQALGQGPQFIFQYYEEEERQRGNFPDRFSGHQFPNYSSELNVNALLLGDSALYLCASSYRDSSYEQYFGPGTRLTVT.

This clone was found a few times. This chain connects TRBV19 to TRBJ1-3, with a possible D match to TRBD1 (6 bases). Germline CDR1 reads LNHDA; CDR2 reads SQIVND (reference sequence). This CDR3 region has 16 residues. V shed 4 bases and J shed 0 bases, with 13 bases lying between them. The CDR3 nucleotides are TGTGCCAGTAGTACCGGGGACACCAACTCTGGAAACACCATATATTTT. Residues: CASSTGDTNSGNTIYF.

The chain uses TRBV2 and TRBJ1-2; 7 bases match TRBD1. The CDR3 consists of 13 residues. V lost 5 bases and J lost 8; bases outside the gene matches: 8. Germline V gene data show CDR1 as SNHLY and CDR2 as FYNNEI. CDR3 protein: CASSSTDRRGYTF. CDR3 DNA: TGTGCCAGCAGTAGTACGGACAGGCGCGGCTACACCTTC.

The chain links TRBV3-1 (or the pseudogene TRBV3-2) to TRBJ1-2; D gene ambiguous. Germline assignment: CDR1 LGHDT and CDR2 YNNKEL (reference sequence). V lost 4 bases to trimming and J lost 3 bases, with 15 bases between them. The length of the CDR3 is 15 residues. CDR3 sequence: CASSRATWEHYGYTF. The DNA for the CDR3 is TGTGCCAGCAGCCGAGCAACTTGGGAGCACTATGGCTACACCTTC.

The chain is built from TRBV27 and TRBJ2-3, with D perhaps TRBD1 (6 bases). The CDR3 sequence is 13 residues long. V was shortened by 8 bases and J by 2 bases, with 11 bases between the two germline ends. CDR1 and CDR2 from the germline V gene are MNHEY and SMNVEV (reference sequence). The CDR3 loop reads CASWTAVTDTQYF. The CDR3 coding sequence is TGTGCCAGCTGGACAGCTGTCACAGATACGCAGTATTTT.

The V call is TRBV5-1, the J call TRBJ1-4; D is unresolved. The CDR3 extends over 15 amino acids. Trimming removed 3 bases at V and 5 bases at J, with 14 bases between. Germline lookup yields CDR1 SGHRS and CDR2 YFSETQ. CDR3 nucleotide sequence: TGCGCCAGCAGCTGGGGAGGACGGTCCAATGAAAAACTGTTTTTT. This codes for CASSWGGRSNEKLFF.

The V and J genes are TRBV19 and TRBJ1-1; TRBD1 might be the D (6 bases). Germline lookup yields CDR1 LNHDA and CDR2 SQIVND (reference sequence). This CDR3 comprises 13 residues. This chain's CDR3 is CAGSQGLGTEAFF. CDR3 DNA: TGTGCGGGATCACAGGGCTTGGGCACTGAAGCTTTCTTT. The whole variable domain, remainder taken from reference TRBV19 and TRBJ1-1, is DGGITQSPKYLFRKEGQNVTLSCEQNLNHDAMYWYRQDPGQGLRLIYYSQIVNDFQKGDIAEGYSVSREKKESFPLTVTSAQKNPTAFYLCAGSQGLGTEAFFGQGTRLTVV.

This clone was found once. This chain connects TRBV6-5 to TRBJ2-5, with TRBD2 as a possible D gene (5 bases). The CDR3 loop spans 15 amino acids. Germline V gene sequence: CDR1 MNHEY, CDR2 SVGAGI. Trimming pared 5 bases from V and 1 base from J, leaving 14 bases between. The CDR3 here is CASSRSGVVQETQYF. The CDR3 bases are TGTGCCAGCAGTCGGTCCGGGGTGGTCCAAGAGACCCAGTACTTC.

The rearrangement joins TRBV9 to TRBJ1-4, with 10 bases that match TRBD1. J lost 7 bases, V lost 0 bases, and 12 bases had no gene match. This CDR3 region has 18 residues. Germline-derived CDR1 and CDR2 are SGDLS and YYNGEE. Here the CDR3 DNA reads TGTGCCAGCAGCGTAGCTCCGGGACAGGGGCCGCGAAGTGAAAAACTGTTTTTT. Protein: CASSVAPGQGPRSEKLFF.

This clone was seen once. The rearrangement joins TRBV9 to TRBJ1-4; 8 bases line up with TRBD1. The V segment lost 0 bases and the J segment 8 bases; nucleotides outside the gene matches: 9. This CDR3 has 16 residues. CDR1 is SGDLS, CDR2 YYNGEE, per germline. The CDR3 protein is CASSVDIGTGGEKLFF. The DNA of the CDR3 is TGTGCCAGCAGCGTAGATATAGGGACAGGAGGGGAAAAACTGTTTTTT.

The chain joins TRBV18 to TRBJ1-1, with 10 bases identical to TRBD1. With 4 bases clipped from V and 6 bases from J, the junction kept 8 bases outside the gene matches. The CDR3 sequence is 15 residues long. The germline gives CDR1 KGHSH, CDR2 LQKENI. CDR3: CASSLDRGRLAEAFF. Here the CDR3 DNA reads TGTGCCAGCTCACTTGACAGGGGGCGCCTCGCTGAAGCTTTCTTT. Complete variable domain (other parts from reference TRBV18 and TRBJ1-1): NAGVMQNPRHLVRRRGQEARLRCSPMKGHSHVYWYRQLPEEGLKFMVYLQKENIIDESGMPKERFSAEFPKEGPSILRIQQVVRGDSAAYFCASSLDRGRLAEAFFGQGTRLTVV.

The CDR3 here is CASRDRGRQIGNQPQHF. CDR3 in DNA: TGTGCCAGCAGGGACAGGGGGCGTCAAATCGGCAATCAGCCCCAGCATTTT. This sequence joins TRBV2 and TRBJ1-5; 11 nucleotides agree with TRBD1. Trimming cost V 6 bases and J 2 bases; bases outside gene matches: 9. This CDR3 contains 17 residues. Germline loops: CDR1 SNHLY, CDR2 FYNNEI.

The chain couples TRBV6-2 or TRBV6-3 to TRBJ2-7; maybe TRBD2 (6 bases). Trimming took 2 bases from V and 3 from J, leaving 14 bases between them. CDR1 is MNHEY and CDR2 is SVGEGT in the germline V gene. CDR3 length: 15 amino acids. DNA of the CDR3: TGTGCCAGCAGTTACACCAAACTAGCAAACTACGAGCAGTACTTC. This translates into CASSYTKLANYEQYF.